The next 15 T cell receptor beta chains were all read from a single sample in a study of beta chain features in type 1 diabetes. What these receptors recognize is not known. The study reverse transcribed the entire isolated RNA, so it sequenced expressed TCRB transcripts. Assay used: immunoSEQ multiplex PCR; TCRdb lists only in-frame clones, some missing. The sample includes about 710,000 clones, more than 12% of them seen just once. Study-wide results and caveats: All four CD4+ subsets from Type 1 diabetes patients carried moderately but significantly shorter TCRB CDR3s.

Source material: naive CD4+ T cells from blood. Every receptor here comes from a man aged 18 to 29 with type 1 diabetes.

V and J are TRBV7-2 and TRBJ2-2; no reliable D call. The CDR3 totals 12 residues. Germline loops: CDR1 SGHTA, CDR2 FQGNSA. Between the trimmed V and J ends, which lost 4 bases and 7 bases, there was a span of 7 bases. The CDR3 is CASSYPGGELFF. CDR3 sequence (DNA): TGTGCCAGCAGCTACCCTGGCGGGGAGCTGTTTTTT. Together with reference TRBV7-2 and TRBJ2-2, the CDR3 gives the full variable domain: GAGVSQSPSNKVTEKGKDVELRCDPISGHTALYWYRQSLGQGLEFLIYFQGNSAPDKSGLPSDRFSAERTGGSVSTLTIQRTQQEDSAVYLCASSYPGGELFFGEGSRLTVL.

This clone was counted between two and nine times. V usage is TRBV4-1 and J usage is TRBJ2-3; TRBD2 matches at 13 bases. Germline V gene data show CDR1 as MGHRA and CDR2 as YSYEKL. This CDR3 region has 18 residues. J gave up 3 bases and V 1 base, and 7 bases lay outside the gene matches. The CDR3 nucleotides read TGCGCCAGCAGCCAAGGGAGACTAGCGGGGGGAAGGACAGATACGCAGTATTTT. This codes for CASSQGRLAGGRTDTQYF.

The rearrangement joins TRBV2 to TRBJ2-3, with 9 bases identical to TRBD2. The germline V gene encodes CDR1 SNHLY and CDR2 FYNNEI. The CDR3 is 15 residues long. Trimming at V came to 8 bases and at J to 6 bases, leaving 12 bases not matched to a gene. CDR3 region: CASLREAGGQDTQYF. As DNA, the CDR3 is TGTGCCAGCCTCCGGGAGGCGGGGGGGCAGGATACGCAGTATTTT.

This clone has just a few counts. In DNA, the CDR3 is TGTGCCAGCAGCTCTGCCAGGTACGATACGCAGTATTTT. This gives the protein CASSSARYDTQYF. V gene TRBV5-6 combines with J gene TRBJ2-3, with D hard to call. V was pared by 3 bases and J by 6 bases, with 11 bases between. The V gene's germline CDR1 is SGHDT and CDR2 YYEEEE. The CDR3 contains 13 residues.

This clone has more than one count but fewer than ten. V gene TRBV4-3 combines with J gene TRBJ2-2; the D gene is possibly TRBD2 (6 bases). Germline values: CDR1 LGHNA, CDR2 YSLEER. V shed 1 base and J shed 10 bases, with 16 bases lying between them. The CDR3 loop spans 15 amino acids. The CDR3 sequence: CASSQVGRGGSELFF. As DNA, the CDR3 is TGCGCCAGCAGCCAAGTGGGACGTGGAGGGTCGGAGCTGTTTTTT.

This clone has only a few counts. V is TRBV28 and J is TRBJ2-1; D is perhaps TRBD2 (5 bases). Germline V gene data show CDR1 as MDHEN and CDR2 as SYDVKM. Trimming stripped 5 bases from V and 5 bases from J, with 25 bases between. This CDR3 spans 18 amino acids. This CDR3 is CASSPTTALTGINNEQFF. CDR3 DNA sequence: TGTGCCAGCAGTCCAACGACGGCCTTAACGGGAATAAACAATGAGCAGTTCTTC.

This clone has just a few counts. The chain has TRBV28 and TRBJ2-7, with D perhaps TRBD1 (6 bases). The germline V and J ends were trimmed by 3 bases and 1 base, with 10 bases remaining between them. The CDR3 is 14 amino acids. Germline-derived CDR1 and CDR2 are MDHEN and SYDVKM. This CDR3 is CASSFRDTSYEQYF. Here the CDR3 DNA reads TGTGCCAGCAGTTTTCGGGACACATCCTACGAGCAGTACTTC.

The chain uses TRBV7-2 and TRBJ2-1, with D tentatively TRBD2 (5 bases). Deletions cut 5 bases from V and 5 bases from J, with 16 bases between. The CDR3 covers 15 residues. CDR1 and CDR2 (germline): SGHTA, FQGNSA. The CDR3 nucleotides read TGTGCCAGCAGCCTCGGGGTGTCGGTAAACAATGAGCAGTTCTTC. Amino acid sequence: CASSLGVSVNNEQFF.

The chain carries TRBV7-2 and TRBJ2-1, with D unclear. The CDR3 length is 16 residues. Trimming took 1 base from V and 0 from J, leaving 10 bases between them. Germline CDR1 is SGHTA and CDR2 is FQGNSA. CDR3 bases: TGTGCCAGCAGCTTAGTGGGCACGAGCTCCTACAATGAGCAGTTCTTC. This codes for CASSLVGTSSYNEQFF.

This clone was detected only a few times. The gene calls are TRBV29-1 and TRBJ2-7; TRBD2 is a possible D gene (5 bases). Germline loops: CDR1 SQVTM, CDR2 ANQGSEA. The germline V and J ends were trimmed by 7 bases and 4 bases, with 17 bases remaining between them. This CDR3 is built from 13 residues. The CDR3 reads CSAVLSGMYEQYF. CDR3 DNA sequence: TGCAGCGCCGTTCTTTCCGGGATGTACGAGCAGTACTTC.

This chain joins TRBV25-1 and TRBJ2-1, with a weak D call TRBD1 (8 bases). CDR1 is MGHDK and CDR2 is SYGVNS in the germline V gene. CDR3 size: 16 residues. The V gene lost 5 bases and the J gene lost 8 bases, with 22 bases spanning the gap. CDR3 coding DNA: TGTGCCAGCAGTCTAAGACAGGGGACTAAAGGGGATGAGCAGTTCTTC. Protein sequence: CASSLRQGTKGDEQFF.

V is TRBV5-1 and J is TRBJ1-1; the D gene is possibly TRBD1 (5 bases). Germline V CDR1 and CDR2: SGHRS, YFSETQ. The CDR3 length is 15 residues. Trimming left V 0 bases short and J 3 bases short, with 12 bases between. CDR3: CASSLVGAEDTEAFF. CDR3 nucleotides: TGCGCCAGCAGCTTGGTCGGGGCTGAGGACACTGAAGCTTTCTTT.

The chain recombines TRBV19 with TRBJ1-5, with D uncertain. V lost 5 bases and J 4 bases, leaving 18 bases between the germline ends. The CDR3 contains 16 residues. Germline CDR1 reads LNHDA; CDR2 reads SQIVND (reference sequence). The CDR3 loop reads CASSPLLIPGNQPQHF. The CDR3 DNA follows: TGTGCCAGTAGTCCCCTCTTGATCCCGGGGAATCAGCCCCAGCATTTT.

The chain joins TRBV4-3 to TRBJ2-5, with D hard to call. V gave up 1 base and J gave up 5 bases, with 8 bases separating them. This CDR3 is built from 13 residues. Germline V CDR1 and CDR2: LGHNA, YSLEER. For the CDR3, the DNA is TGCGCCAGCAGCCAAGGCCGTGGGGAGACCCAGTACTTC. Translation gives CASSQGRGETQYF.

This chain's CDR3 is CASSLDVETQYF. The CDR3 DNA sequence: TGTGCCAGCAGCTTAGACGTAGAGACCCAGTACTTC. The chain combines TRBV7-9 with TRBJ2-5; D call uncertain. CDR3 length: 12 amino acids. The V end lost 1 base, the J end lost 4 bases, and 4 bases lay between the germline ends. CDR1 and CDR2 (germline): SEHNR, FQNEAQ (reference sequence).